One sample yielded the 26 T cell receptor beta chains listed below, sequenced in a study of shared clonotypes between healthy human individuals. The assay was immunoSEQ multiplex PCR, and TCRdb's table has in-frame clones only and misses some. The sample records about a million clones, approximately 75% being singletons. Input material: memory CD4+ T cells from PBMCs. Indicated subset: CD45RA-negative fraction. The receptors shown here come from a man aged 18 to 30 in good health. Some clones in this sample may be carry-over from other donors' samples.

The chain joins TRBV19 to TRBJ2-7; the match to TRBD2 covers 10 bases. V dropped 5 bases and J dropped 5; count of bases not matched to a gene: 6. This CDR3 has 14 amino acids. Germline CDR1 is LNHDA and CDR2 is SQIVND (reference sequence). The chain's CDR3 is CASSPSGSPDEQYF. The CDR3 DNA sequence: TGTGCCAGTAGTCCTAGCGGGAGTCCCGACGAGCAGTACTTC.

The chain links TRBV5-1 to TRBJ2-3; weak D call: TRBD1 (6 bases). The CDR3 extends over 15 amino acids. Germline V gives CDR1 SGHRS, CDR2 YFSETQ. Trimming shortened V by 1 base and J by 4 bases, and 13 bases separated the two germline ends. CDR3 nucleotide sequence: TGCGCCAGCAGCTTGTACTCCGAGGGGGCAGATACGCAGTATTTT. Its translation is CASSLYSEGADTQYF.

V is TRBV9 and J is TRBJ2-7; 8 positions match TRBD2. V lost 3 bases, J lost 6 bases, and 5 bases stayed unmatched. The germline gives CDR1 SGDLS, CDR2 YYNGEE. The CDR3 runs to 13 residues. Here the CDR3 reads CASSAYSGGEQYF. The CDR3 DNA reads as TGTGCCAGCAGCGCGTACAGCGGGGGCGAGCAGTACTTC.

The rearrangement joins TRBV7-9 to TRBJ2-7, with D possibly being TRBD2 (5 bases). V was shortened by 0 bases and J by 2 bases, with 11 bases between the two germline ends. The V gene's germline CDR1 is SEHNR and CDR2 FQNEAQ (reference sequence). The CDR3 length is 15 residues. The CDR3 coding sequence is TGTGCCAGCAGCTTAGCGCGATCGGGAACCTACGAGCAGTACTTC. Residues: CASSLARSGTYEQYF.

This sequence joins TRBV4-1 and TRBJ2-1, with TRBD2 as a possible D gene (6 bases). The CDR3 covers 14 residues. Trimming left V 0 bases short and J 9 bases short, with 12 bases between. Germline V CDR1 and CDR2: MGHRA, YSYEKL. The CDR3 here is CASSQDPGVGEQFF. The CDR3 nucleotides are TGCGCCAGCAGCCAAGATCCGGGGGTTGGTGAGCAGTTCTTC.

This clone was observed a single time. The CDR3 DNA reads as TGCAGCGTTGAAATAATTAGAGAGACCAATGAAGCTTTCTTT. It yields the protein CSVEIIRETNEAFF. This chain connects TRBV29-1 to TRBJ1-1; D gene uncertain. This CDR3 spans 14 amino acids. Germline assignment: CDR1 SQVTM and CDR2 ANQGSEA. V shed 2 bases and J shed 7 bases, with 17 bases lying between them. The full variable domain, in which reference TRBV29-1 and TRBJ1-1 provide the parts outside the CDR3, is SAVISQKPSRDICQRGTSLTIQCQVDSQVTMMFWYRQQPGQSLTLIATANQGSEATYESGFVIDKFPISRPNLTFSTLTVSNMSPEDSSIYLCSVEIIRETNEAFFGQGTRLTVV.

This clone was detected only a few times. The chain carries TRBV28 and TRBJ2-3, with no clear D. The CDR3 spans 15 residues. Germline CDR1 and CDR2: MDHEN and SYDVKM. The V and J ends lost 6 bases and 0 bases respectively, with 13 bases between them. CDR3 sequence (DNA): TGTGCCAGCAGCCAAAATAGCCGTAGCACAGATACGCAGTATTTT. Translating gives CASSQNSRSTDTQYF.

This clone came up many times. The CDR3 is CASSLQGRSSGANVLTF. As DNA, the CDR3 is TGTGCCAGCAGCTTACAGGGTCGTAGCTCTGGGGCCAACGTCCTGACTTTC. The chain employs TRBV7-2 and TRBJ2-6, with D possibly being TRBD1 (5 bases). The CDR3 is 17 amino acids. CDR1 is SGHTA and CDR2 is FQGNSA in the germline V gene. V lost 2 bases and J lost 0, with 11 bases in between.

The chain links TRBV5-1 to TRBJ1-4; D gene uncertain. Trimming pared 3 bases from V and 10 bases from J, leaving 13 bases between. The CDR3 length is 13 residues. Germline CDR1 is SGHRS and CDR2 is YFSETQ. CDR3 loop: CASSSDQLGKLFF. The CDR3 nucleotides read TGCGCCAGCAGCTCCGATCAACTTGGAAAACTGTTTTTT.

The CDR3 coding sequence is TGCAGCGTTGAAACTCGGGAGTGGGGCACAGATACGCAGTATTTT. Amino acid sequence: CSVETREWGTDTQYF. The chain couples TRBV29-1 to TRBJ2-3, with D maybe TRBD2 (6 bases). Trimming stripped 2 bases from V and 1 base from J, with 13 bases between. From germline, CDR1 is SQVTM and CDR2 ANQGSEA. CDR3 length: 15 residues.

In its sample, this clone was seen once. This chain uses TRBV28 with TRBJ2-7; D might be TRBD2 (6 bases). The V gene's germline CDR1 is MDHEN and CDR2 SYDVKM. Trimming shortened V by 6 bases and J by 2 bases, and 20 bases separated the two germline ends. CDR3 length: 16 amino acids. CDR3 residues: CASSRSPSGLAYEQYF. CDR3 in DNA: TGTGCCAGCAGCCGGAGCCCCTCGGGACTGGCCTACGAGCAGTACTTC.

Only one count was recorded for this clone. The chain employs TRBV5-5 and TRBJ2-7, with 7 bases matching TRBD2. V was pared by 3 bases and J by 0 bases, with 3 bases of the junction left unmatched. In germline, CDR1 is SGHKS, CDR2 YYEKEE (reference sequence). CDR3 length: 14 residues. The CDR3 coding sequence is TGTGCCAGCAGCTACTGGGGGGGCTCCTACGAGCAGTACTTC. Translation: CASSYWGGSYEQYF.

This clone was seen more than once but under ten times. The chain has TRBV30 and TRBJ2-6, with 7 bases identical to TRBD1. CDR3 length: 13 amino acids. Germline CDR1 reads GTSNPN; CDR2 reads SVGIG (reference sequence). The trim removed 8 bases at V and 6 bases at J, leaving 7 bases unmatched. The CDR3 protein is CARQGESANVLTF. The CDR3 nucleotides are TGTGCCAGACAGGGCGAATCGGCCAACGTCCTGACTTTC.

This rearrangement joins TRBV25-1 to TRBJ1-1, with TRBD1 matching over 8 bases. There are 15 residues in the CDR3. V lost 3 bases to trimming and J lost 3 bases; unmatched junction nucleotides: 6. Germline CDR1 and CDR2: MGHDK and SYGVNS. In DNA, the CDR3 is TGTGCCAGCAGTGAGCTCGGACAGGGCCACACTGAAGCTTTCTTT. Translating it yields CASSELGQGHTEAFF.

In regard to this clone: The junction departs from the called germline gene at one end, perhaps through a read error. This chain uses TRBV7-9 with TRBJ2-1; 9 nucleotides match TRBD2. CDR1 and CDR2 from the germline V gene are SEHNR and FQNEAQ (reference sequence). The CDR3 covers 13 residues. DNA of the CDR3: TGTGCCAGCAGTTTAGCGGGAGATGGTGAGCAGTTCTTC. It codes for CASSLAGDGEQFF.

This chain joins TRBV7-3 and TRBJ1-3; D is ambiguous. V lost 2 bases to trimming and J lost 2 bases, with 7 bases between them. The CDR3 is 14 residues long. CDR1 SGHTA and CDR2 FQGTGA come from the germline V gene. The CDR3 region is CASSLGGPGNTIYF. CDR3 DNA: TGTGCCAGCAGCTTAGGTGGTCCTGGAAACACCATATATTTT.

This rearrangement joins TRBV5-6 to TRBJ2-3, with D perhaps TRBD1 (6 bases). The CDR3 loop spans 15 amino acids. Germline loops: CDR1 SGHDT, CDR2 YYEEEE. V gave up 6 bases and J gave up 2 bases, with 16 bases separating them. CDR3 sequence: CASTSGQLITDTQYF. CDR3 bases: TGTGCCAGCACCTCCGGACAGCTAATCACAGATACGCAGTATTTT.

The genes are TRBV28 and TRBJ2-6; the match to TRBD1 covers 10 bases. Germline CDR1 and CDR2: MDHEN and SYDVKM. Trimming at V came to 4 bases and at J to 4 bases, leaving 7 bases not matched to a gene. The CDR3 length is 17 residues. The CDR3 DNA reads TGTGCCAGCAGTTCCAGACAGGGGGCTGTGGGGGCCAACGTCCTGACTTTC. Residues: CASSSRQGAVGANVLTF.

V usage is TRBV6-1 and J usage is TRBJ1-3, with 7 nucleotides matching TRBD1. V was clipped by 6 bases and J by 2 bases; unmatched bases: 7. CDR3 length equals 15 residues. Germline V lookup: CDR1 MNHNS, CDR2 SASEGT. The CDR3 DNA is TGTGCCAGCAGGGAGGACAGGTCCCCTGGAAACACCATATATTTT. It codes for CASREDRSPGNTIYF.

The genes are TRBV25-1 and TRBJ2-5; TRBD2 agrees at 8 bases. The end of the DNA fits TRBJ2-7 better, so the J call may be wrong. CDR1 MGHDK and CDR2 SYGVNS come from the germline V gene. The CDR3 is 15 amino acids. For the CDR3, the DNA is TGTGCCAGCAGTCCGAGTGGGCGGGAGGTCCACGAGCAGTACTTC. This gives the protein CASSPSGREVHEQYF.

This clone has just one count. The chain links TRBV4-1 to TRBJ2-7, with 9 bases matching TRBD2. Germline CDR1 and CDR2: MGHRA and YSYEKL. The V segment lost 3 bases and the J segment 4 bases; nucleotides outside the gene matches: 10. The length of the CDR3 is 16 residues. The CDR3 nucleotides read TGCGCCAGCAGCCACCCCGGGACTAGCCCTATGTACGAGCAGTACTTC. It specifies CASSHPGTSPMYEQYF.

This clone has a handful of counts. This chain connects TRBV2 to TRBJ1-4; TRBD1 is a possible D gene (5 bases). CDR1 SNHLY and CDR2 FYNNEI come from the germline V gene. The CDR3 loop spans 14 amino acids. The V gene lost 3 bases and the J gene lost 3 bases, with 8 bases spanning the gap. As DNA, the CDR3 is TGTGCCAGCAGTGACGGGGGAGCTAATGAAAAACTGTTTTTT. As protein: CASSDGGANEKLFF.

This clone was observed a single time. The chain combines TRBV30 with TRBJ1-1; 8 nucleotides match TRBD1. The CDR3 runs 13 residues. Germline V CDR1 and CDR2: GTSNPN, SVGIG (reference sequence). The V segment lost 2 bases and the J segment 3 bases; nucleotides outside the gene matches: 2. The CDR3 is CAWSPRGHTEAFF. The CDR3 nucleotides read TGTGCCTGGAGTCCCAGGGGGCACACTGAAGCTTTCTTT.

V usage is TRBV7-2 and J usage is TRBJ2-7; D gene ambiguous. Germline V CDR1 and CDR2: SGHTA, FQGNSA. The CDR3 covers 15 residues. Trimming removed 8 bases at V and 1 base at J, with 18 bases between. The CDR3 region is CASDPSPGRSYEQYF. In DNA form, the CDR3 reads TGTGCCAGCGACCCCTCCCCCGGCAGGTCCTACGAGCAGTACTTC.

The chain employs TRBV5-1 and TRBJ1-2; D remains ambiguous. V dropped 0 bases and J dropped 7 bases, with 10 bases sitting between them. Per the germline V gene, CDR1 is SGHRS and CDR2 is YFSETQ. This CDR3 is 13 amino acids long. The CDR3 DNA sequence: TGCGCCAGCAGCTTGGGGGGTCCTAGTGGCTACACCTTC. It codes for CASSLGGPSGYTF.

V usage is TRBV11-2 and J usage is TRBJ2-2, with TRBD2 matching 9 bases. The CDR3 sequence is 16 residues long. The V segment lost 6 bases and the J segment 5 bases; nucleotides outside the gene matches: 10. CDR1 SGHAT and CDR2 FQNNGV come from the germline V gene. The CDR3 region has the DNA TGTGCCAGCAGGCGAGTCCCTAGCGGGAAGACCGGGGAGCTGTTTTTT. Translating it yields CASRRVPSGKTGELFF.